This T cell receptor (beta chain) was retrieved from a study of response to subunit inactivated influenza vaccine. To note about this clonotype: The antigen remains undetermined.

Findings and caveats of the study: The authors put forward the suggestion that each seasonal influenza vaccination may bring in only a limited number of new T cells.

TCRdb re-called the RT-PCR reads with MiXCR, one entry per CDR3 protein. The sample includes around 480,000 distinct CDR3 sequences, 16% seen only once; the top ten take 3%. V was pared by 0 bases and J by 9 bases, with 10 bases of the junction left unmatched. Germline CDR1 reads LGHNA; CDR2 reads YNFKEQ. The CDR3 extends over 17 amino acids. This clonotype was obtained from a man aged 45 to 70 who received an inactivated influenza vaccine. The J gene is TRBJ2-1, the V gene TRBV4-2; TRBD2 agrees at 11 bases. The sample consisted of CD4+ T cells sorted from PBMCs, taken 23 months after vaccination. CDR3 sequence reads: CASSQEVVAGGPGEQFF. CDR3 DNA: TGTGCCAGCAGCCAAGAAGTGGTAGCGGGGGGGCCAGGTGAGCAGTTCTTC.